This T cell receptor beta chain was found in a study of cytomegalovirus exposure and HLA in healthy donors. The PCR had 60 Vbeta and 13 Jbeta primers. Clones were read by immunoSEQ multiplex PCR, and TCRdb kept only the in-frame ones, dropping some. The sample shows under 250,000 clones, roughly 85% of them seen only once. Concerning this clone itself: The sample has other DNA sequences that encode this CDR3 too.

Germline V CDR1 and CDR2: SGHRS, YFSETQ. The CDR3 extends over 14 amino acids. V dropped 0 bases and J dropped 4 bases, with 8 bases sitting between them. Sequences were obtained from PBMCs. The gene calls are TRBV5-1 and TRBJ1-3; D may be TRBD1 (5 bases). This receptor was taken from a woman aged 45-65 years in good health and CMV-seronegative. The CDR3 reads CASSLAGGGNTIYF. DNA of the CDR3: TGCGCCAGCAGCTTGGCCGGGGGGGGAAACACCATATATTTT.